The rows below give T cell receptor beta chains drawn from one sample of a study of shared clonotypes between healthy human individuals. This table comes from immunoSEQ multiplex PCR, and its TCRdb copy is limited to in-frame clones, with some not included. The data show about 1 million clones, with 60% to 80% seen just once and roughly 1.5% held by the top ten. The sample comprised memory CD4+ T cells sorted from blood. These receptors were taken from a young man in good health. Each CDR3 is given with its conserved first and last residue. D genes are given only for firm matches. Part of the rows lack a size; the others show once, few, many or a class for expanded clones.

v_gene	d_gene	abundance	j_gene	CDR3nt	CDR3aa
TRBV30	-	few	TRBJ2-5	TGTGCCTGGGCTTCGCAGCGGCGCCGGACCCAAGAGACCCAGTACTTC	CAWASQRRRTQETQYF
TRBV6-6	TRBD1	few	TRBJ2-1	TGTGCCAGCAGTTACGGTGGACAGGGAGACAATGAGCAGTTCTTC	CASSYGGQGDNEQFF
TRBV18	-	-	TRBJ1-5	TGTGCCAGCTCATTGACTGAAGGCAATCAGCCCCAGCATTTT	CASSLTEGNQPQHF
TRBV4-2	TRBD2	-	TRBJ2-5	TGTGCCAGCAGCCACGGGACTAGCGGGGGTTATCAAGAGACCCAGTACTTC	CASSHGTSGGYQETQYF
TRBV28	-	-	TRBJ1-1	TGTGCCAGCAGTAGGACCGACGTTGAAGCTTTCTTT	CASSRTDVEAFF
TRBV14	-	-	TRBJ2-3	TGTGCCAGCAGCCTTCTCCCCGCGGGAAAAGATACGCAGTATTTT	CASSLLPAGKDTQYF
TRBV4-1	-	many	TRBJ1-5	TGCGCCAGCAGCCAAGAACCTTTTGATCAGCCCCAGCATTTT	CASSQEPFDQPQHF
TRBV7-2	-	-	TRBJ1-6	TGTGCCAGCAGCTTAGGGGGAGACGGTAATTCACCCCTCCACTTT	CASSLGGDGNSPLHF
TRBV5-4	-	-	TRBJ2-7	TGTGCCAGCAGCTTGGGAGGGTGGGCCTACGAGCAGTACTTC	CASSLGGWAYEQYF
TRBV19	-	-	TRBJ1-2	TGTGCCAGTAGTATAGGGGAGGGATACTATGGCTACACCTTC	CASSIGEGYYGYTF
TRBV10-2	TRBD2	-	TRBJ2-5	TGCGCCAGCAGTGAGCGGACTAGTCCACTCTCGGAGACCCAGTACTTC	CASSERTSPLSETQYF
TRBV5-4	-	few	TRBJ1-1	TGTGCCAGCAGCCGCGGGACCGAGAACACTGAAGCTTTCTTT	CASSRGTENTEAFF
TRBV7-2	-	-	TRBJ1-6	TGTGCCAGCAGCTTAGTGGGTTATTCACCCCTCCACTTT	CASSLVGYSPLHF
TRBV6-1	-	-	TRBJ1-6	TGTGCCAGCAGTGATTCCCGAATTGGTTCACCCCTCCACTTT	CASSDSRIGSPLHF